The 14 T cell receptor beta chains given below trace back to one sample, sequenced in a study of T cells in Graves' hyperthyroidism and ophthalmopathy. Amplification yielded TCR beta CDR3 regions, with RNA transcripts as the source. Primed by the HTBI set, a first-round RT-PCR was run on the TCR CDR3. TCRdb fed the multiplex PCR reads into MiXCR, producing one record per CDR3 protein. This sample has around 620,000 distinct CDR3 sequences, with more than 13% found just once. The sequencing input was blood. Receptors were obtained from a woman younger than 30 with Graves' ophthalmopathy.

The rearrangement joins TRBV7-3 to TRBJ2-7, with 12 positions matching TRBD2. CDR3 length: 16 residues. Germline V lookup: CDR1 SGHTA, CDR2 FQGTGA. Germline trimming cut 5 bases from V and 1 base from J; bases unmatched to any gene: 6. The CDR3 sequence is CASSLRLAGASYEQYF. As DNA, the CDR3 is TGTGCCAGCAGCCTCAGACTAGCGGGAGCTTCCTACGAGCAGTACTTC.

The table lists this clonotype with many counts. As DNA, the CDR3 is TGTGCCAGCAGCGCCTCGGGGGCGAATCCCTACGAGCAGTACTTC. It specifies CASSASGANPYEQYF. The chain joins TRBV7-3 to TRBJ2-7; either TRBD1 or TRBD2 may supply D (6 bases each). CDR1 and CDR2 (germline): SGHTA, FQGTGA. The CDR3 extends over 15 amino acids. V was cut by 5 bases and J by 2 bases, with 16 bases left in between. The full variable domain, its missing parts supplied by reference TRBV7-3 and TRBJ2-7, is GAGVSQTPSNKVTEKGKYVELRCDPISGHTALYWYRQSLGQGPEFLIYFQGTGAADDSGLPNDRFFAVRPEGSVSTLKIQRTERGDSAVYLCASSASGANPYEQYFGPGTRLTVT.

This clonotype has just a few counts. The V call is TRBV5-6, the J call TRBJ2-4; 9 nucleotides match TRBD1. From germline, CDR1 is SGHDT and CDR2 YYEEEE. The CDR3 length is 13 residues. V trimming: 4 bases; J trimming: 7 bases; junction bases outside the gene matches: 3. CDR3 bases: TGTGCCAGCAGCGGGACAGGGAGGAACATTCAGTACTTC. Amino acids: CASSGTGRNIQYF. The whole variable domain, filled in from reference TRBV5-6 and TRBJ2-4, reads DAGVTQSPTHLIKTRGQQVTLRCSPKSGHDTVSWYQQALGQGPQFIFQYYEEEERQRGNFPDRFSGHQFPNYSSELNVNALLLGDSALYLCASSGTGRNIQYFGAGTRLSVL.

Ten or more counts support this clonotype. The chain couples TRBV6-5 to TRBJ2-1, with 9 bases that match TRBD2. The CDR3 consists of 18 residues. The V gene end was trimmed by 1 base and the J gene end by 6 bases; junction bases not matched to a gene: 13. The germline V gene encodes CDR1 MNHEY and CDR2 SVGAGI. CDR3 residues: CASSYLYAGGMGGNEQFF. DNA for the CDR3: TGTGCCAGCAGTTACTTGTATGCGGGAGGGATGGGAGGCAATGAGCAGTTCTTC.

The CDR3 region has the DNA TGTGCCAGTAGTATCCGTCCCGGGAGAGCAGATACGCAGTATTTT. It is translated as CASSIRPGRADTQYF. V gene TRBV19 combines with J gene TRBJ2-3; perhaps TRBD2 as D (6 bases). Trimming shortened V by 3 bases and J by 4 bases, and 14 bases separated the two germline ends. The germline gives CDR1 LNHDA, CDR2 SQIVND (reference sequence). The CDR3 extends over 15 amino acids.

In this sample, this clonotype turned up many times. The chain's CDR3 is CASSAGTLSTDTQYF. In DNA, the CDR3 is TGTGCCAGCAGCGCGGGGACACTTAGCACAGATACGCAGTATTTT. This chain uses TRBV5-6 with TRBJ2-3, with D perhaps TRBD1 or TRBD2 (6 bases each). The V gene lost 4 bases and the J gene lost 0 bases, with 12 bases spanning the gap. Looked up from germline, CDR1 is SGHDT and CDR2 is YYEEEE. This CDR3 is built from 15 residues. Based on the CDR3 plus reference TRBV5-6 and TRBJ2-3, the full variable domain is DAGVTQSPTHLIKTRGQQVTLRCSPKSGHDTVSWYQQALGQGPQFIFQYYEEEERQRGNFPDRFSGHQFPNYSSELNVNALLLGDSALYLCASSAGTLSTDTQYFGPGTRLTVL.

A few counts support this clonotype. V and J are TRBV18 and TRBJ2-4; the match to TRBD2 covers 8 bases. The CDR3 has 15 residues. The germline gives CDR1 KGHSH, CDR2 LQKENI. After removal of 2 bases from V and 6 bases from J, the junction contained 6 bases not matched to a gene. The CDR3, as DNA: TGTGCCAGCTCACCAGGGACTAGGGAGAGAAACATTCAGTACTTC. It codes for CASSPGTRERNIQYF.

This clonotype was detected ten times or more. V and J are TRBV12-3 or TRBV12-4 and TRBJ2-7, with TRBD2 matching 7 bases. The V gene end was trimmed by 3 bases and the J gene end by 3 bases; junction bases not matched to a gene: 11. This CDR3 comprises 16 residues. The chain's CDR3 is CASSLVRGRAFYEQYF. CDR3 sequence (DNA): TGTGCCAGCAGTTTGGTACGAGGGAGGGCCTTCTACGAGCAGTACTTC.

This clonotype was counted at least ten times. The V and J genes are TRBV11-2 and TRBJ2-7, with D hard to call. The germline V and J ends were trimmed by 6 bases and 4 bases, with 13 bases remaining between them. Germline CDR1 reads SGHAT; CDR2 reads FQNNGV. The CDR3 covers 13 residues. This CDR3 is CASSRNDWYEQYF. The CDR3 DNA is TGTGCCAGCAGTCGCAACGACTGGTACGAGCAGTACTTC.

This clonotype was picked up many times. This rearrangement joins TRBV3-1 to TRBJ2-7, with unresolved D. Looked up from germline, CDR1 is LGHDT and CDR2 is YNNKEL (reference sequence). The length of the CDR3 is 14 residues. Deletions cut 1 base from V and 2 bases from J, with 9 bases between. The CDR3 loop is CASSQGHSTYEQYF. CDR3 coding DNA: TGTGCCAGCAGCCAAGGCCACAGCACCTACGAGCAGTACTTC.

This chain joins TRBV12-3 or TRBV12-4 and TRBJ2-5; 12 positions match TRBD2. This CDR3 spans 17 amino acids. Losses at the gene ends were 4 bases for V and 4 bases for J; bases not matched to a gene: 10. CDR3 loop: CASSSKTLGLAGETQYF. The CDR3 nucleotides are TGTGCCAGCAGTTCAAAAACCTTGGGACTAGCGGGAGAGACCCAGTACTTC.

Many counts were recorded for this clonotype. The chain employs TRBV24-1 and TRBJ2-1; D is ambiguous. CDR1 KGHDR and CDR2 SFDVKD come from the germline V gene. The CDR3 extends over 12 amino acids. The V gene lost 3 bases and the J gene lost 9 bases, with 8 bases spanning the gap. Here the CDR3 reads CATSDPFAEQFF. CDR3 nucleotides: TGTGCCACCAGTGATCCCTTTGCTGAGCAGTTCTTC.

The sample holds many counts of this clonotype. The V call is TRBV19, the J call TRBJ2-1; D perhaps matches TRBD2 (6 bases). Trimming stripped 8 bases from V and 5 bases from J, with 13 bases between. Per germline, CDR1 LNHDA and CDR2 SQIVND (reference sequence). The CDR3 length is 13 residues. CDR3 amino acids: CASFGDLDNEQFF. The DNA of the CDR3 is TGTGCCAGTTTCGGGGACTTAGACAATGAGCAGTTCTTC.

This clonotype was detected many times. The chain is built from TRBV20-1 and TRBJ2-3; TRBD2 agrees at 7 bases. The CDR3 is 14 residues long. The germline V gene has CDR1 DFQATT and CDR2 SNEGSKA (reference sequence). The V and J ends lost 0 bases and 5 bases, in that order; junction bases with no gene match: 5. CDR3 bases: TGCAGTGCTAGAGATGGCGGGAGCGGAGATACGCAGTATTTT. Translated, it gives CSARDGGSGDTQYF.